This T cell receptor (beta chain) was recovered during a study of post-analysis software for immune sequencing data. In the study overall: Included among the disease courses, which were recorded for the cohort, were relapsing-remitting, secondary progressive and progressive-relapsing multiple sclerosis.

Each TCR beta cDNA library carried unique molecular identifiers. It was from about 0.94 to 9.7 million T cells that 500,000 or so cDNA molecules came. TCRdb passed the PCR reads through MiXCR, listing each CDR3 protein once. The sample comprises some 800,000 distinct CDR3 sequences, approximately 44% of which are singletons, and over 4.5% rests with the top ten. Study conclusions and caveats: The study found significantly lower normalized Chao1 diversity in multiple sclerosis patients than in controls. Same-batch preparations were strongly co-clustered by F measure. Four to six TRBV segments (TRBV5-6, TRBV5-1 and TRBV20-1 among them) occurred more frequently in patients than in controls.

Remarks on this clonotype: The target antigen is unknown.

The CDR3 totals 19 residues. J lost 0 bases, V lost 0 bases, and 8 bases had no gene match. CDR1 is KGHDR and CDR2 is SFDVKD in the germline V gene. The TCR sequence derives from a girl aged 5 to 17 with multiple sclerosis. J is TRBJ2-2 and V is TRBV24-1; TRBD1 agrees at 8 bases. The sample consisted of blood. The CDR3 DNA reads TGTGCCACCAGTGATTTGAAGGGCAGGGGGCTTACGAACACCGGGGAGCTGTTTTTT. Its protein product is CATSDLKGRGLTNTGELFF.